The next 8 T cell receptor beta chains were all read from a single sample in a study of OX40 agonist ivuxolimab in advanced cancers. Assay used: immunoSEQ multiplex PCR; TCRdb lists only in-frame clones, some missing. Of about 73,000 clones listed, about 88% are singletons. The material sequenced was CD4+ or CD8+ T cells sorted from blood, taken in a trial of the OX40 agonist ivuxolimab. The receptors here all came from an adult with an advanced solid tumor such as melanoma, head and neck, liver or kidney cancer.

The chain couples TRBV5-1 to TRBJ1-1; a weak D match, TRBD1 (6 bases). Germline loops: CDR1 SGHRS, CDR2 YFSETQ. The CDR3 runs to 14 residues. Trimming took 4 bases from V and 1 from J, leaving 11 bases between them. In DNA form, the CDR3 reads TGCGCCAGCAGCGTTACAGGGTGGAACACTGAAGCTTTCTTT. It specifies CASSVTGWNTEAFF.

The CDR3 region has the DNA TGTGCCAGCAGCCCCGACCGGGACAGGGAATCACCCCTCCACTTT. This codes for CASSPDRDRESPLHF. The chain carries TRBV7-9 and TRBJ1-6; 9 bases align to TRBD1. The CDR3 totals 15 residues. From germline, CDR1 is SEHNR and CDR2 FQNEAQ (reference sequence). Trimming at V came to 5 bases and at J to 10 bases, leaving 9 bases not matched to a gene.

This rearrangement joins TRBV4-1 to TRBJ1-2; 8 bases map to TRBD1. The CDR3 extends over 16 amino acids. V was pared by 7 bases and J by 7 bases, with 17 bases of the junction left unmatched. Germline CDR1 and CDR2: MGHRA and YSYEKL. DNA for the CDR3: TGCGCCAGCATCTCCGGGACAGGACCACAGGATGGTGGCTACACCTTC. Its translation: CASISGTGPQDGGYTF.

This clone turned up a few times. The chain recombines TRBV6-5 with TRBJ2-1; no clear D gene. The germline V gene encodes CDR1 MNHEY and CDR2 SVGAGI. The CDR3 runs 15 residues. The ends were cut back, 6 bases at V and 0 bases at J, with 12 bases in the middle. The CDR3 is CASRERPRSYNEQFF. The CDR3 DNA follows: TGTGCCAGCAGGGAACGGCCCCGCTCCTACAATGAGCAGTTCTTC.

The V call is TRBV27, the J call TRBJ2-7; 7 nucleotides match TRBD2. Germline V CDR1 and CDR2: MNHEY, SMNVEV (reference sequence). The CDR3 loop spans 16 amino acids. Germline trimming cut 4 bases from V and 3 bases from J; bases unmatched to any gene: 12. Written as DNA, the CDR3 is TGTGCCAGCAGTTGGGGACCGGCGGGAGAGGGCTACGAGCAGTACTTC. The encoded protein is CASSWGPAGEGYEQYF.

CDR3 region: CAIAGDKGGQPQHF. The CDR3 bases are TGTGCCATCGCGGGCGACAAGGGAGGTCAGCCCCAGCATTTT. This chain connects TRBV10-3 to TRBJ1-5, with no clear D. From germline, CDR1 is ENHRY and CDR2 SYGVKD. Trimming took off 8 bases at V and 6 bases at J, with 17 bases between the two ends. The CDR3 is made up of 14 amino acids.

The J gene is TRBJ1-5, the V gene TRBV2; D call uncertain. This CDR3 is built from 14 residues. With 4 bases removed from V and 1 base from J, the gap between germline ends came to 8 bases. Germline V lookup: CDR1 SNHLY, CDR2 FYNNEI. The CDR3 nucleotides are TGTGCCAGCAGTGGGACCTCCAGCAATCAGCCCCAGCATTTT. This translates into CASSGTSSNQPQHF.

The chain is built from TRBV27 and TRBJ1-2; D is unresolved. Looked up from germline, CDR1 is MNHEY and CDR2 is SMNVEV (reference sequence). The CDR3 consists of 14 residues. V lost 5 bases to trimming and J lost 3 bases, with 13 bases between them. Written as DNA, the CDR3 is TGTGCCAGCAGTGTGACAAGAGGAGACTATGGCTACACCTTC. Translating it yields CASSVTRGDYGYTF.